The 19 T cell receptor beta chains in this list originate from one sample, sequenced in a study of human thymus T cells. Using immunoSEQ multiplex PCR, the repertoire was profiled, and TCRdb retains in-frame clones only, with some absent. Altogether more than 70,000 clones are present, 95% to 98% being singletons, with the ten largest covering roughly 0.03%. Thymic resections from corrective heart surgery supplied the tissue. The source material was thymus tissue. These receptors were taken from a boy under two years old with a congenital heart defect but otherwise immunologically healthy.

The gene calls are TRBV5-4 and TRBJ2-1; 13 bases match TRBD2. Germline CDR1 and CDR2: SGHNT and YYREEE (reference sequence). V shed 4 bases and J 7 bases; nucleotides not matched to a gene: 5. The CDR3 spans 15 residues. CDR3 nucleotides: TGTGCCAGCAGCCCCGGACTAGCGGGAGTGAATGAGCAGTTCTTC. Amino acid sequence: CASSPGLAGVNEQFF. Filled out from reference TRBV5-4 and TRBJ2-1, the complete variable domain reads ETGVTQSPTHLIKTRGQQVTLRCSSQSGHNTVSWYQQALGQGPQFIFQYYREEENGRGNFPPRFSGLQFPNYSSELNVNALELDDSALYLCASSPGLAGVNEQFFGPGTRLTVL.

The gene calls are TRBV5-1 and TRBJ1-1, with D possibly matching TRBD1 (5 bases). The V end was cut by 1 base, the J end by 4 bases, with 8 bases between. CDR1 is SGHRS, CDR2 YFSETQ, per germline. The CDR3 consists of 13 residues. The CDR3 DNA reads as TGCGCCAGCAGCTTGATCGGGGGCACTGAAGCTTTCTTT. This translates into CASSLIGGTEAFF.

As DNA, the CDR3 is TGCGCCAGCAGTAGCGGGACTAGCTACACAGATACGCAGTATTTT. Protein sequence: CASSSGTSYTDTQYF. This rearrangement joins TRBV5-1 to TRBJ2-3; 9 bases align to TRBD2. Per germline, CDR1 SGHRS and CDR2 YFSETQ. J gave up 2 bases and V 5 bases, and 6 bases lay outside the gene matches. CDR3 length: 15 amino acids.

This rearrangement joins TRBV29-1 to TRBJ2-3; 9 bases fit TRBD2. Trimming took 4 bases from V and 5 from J; bases not matched to a gene: 4. This CDR3 has 13 residues. Germline values: CDR1 SQVTM, CDR2 ANQGSEA. The CDR3 region is CSVGRGGKDTQYF. CDR3 bases: TGCAGCGTTGGGCGGGGGGGCAAAGATACGCAGTATTTT.

The gene calls are TRBV5-6 and TRBJ2-5; tentative D call: TRBD2 (7 bases). CDR1 and CDR2 from the germline V gene are SGHDT and YYEEEE. The germline V and J ends were trimmed by 2 bases and 1 base, with 9 bases remaining between them. The CDR3 has 14 residues. DNA for the CDR3: TGTGCCAGCAGCTTTAGGGGGGGCCAAGAGACCCAGTACTTC. Protein sequence: CASSFRGGQETQYF.

This clone was seen just once. J is TRBJ2-7 and V is TRBV14, with 11 bases aligning to TRBD2. Germline V lookup: CDR1 SGHDN, CDR2 FVKESK. The V segment lost 1 base and the J segment 3 bases; nucleotides outside the gene matches: 14. This CDR3 is built from 19 residues. The CDR3 DNA follows: TGTGCCAGCAGCCAAGCGGGGGCGGGACTAGCGGAGCCGAGCTACGAGCAGTACTTC. Amino acids: CASSQAGAGLAEPSYEQYF.

The V gene is TRBV5-6, the J gene TRBJ2-2; TRBD2 matches 10 bases. Per germline, CDR1 SGHDT and CDR2 YYEEEE. With 0 bases clipped from V and 12 bases from J, the junction kept 14 bases outside the gene matches. The CDR3 totals 17 residues. The chain's CDR3 is CASSLASLAGAPRKLFF. The CDR3 DNA sequence: TGTGCCAGCAGCTTGGCGAGTCTAGCGGGGGCCCCCAGGAAGCTGTTTTTT.

The chain employs TRBV6-5 and TRBJ2-7; no clear D gene. With 2 bases removed from V and 0 bases from J, the gap between germline ends came to 8 bases. Germline V CDR1 and CDR2: MNHEY, SVGAGI. This CDR3 has 14 amino acids. The CDR3 region is CASSYRVGSYEQYF. DNA for the CDR3: TGTGCCAGCAGTTACCGGGTCGGCTCCTACGAGCAGTACTTC.

The chain uses TRBV11-3 and TRBJ1-4; maybe TRBD1 (6 bases). Germline values: CDR1 SGHNT, CDR2 YENEEA. The length of the CDR3 is 18 residues. The germline V and J ends were trimmed by 0 bases and 11 bases, with 25 bases remaining between them. The CDR3 spells CASSLDGNREPVDWKLFF. CDR3 bases: TGTGCCAGCAGCTTAGATGGAAACAGGGAGCCGGTGGATTGGAAACTGTTTTTT.

The chain links TRBV11-2 to TRBJ2-7; 7 nucleotides agree with TRBD1. Losses at the gene ends were 5 bases for V and 1 base for J; bases not matched to a gene: 8. Germline-derived CDR1 and CDR2 are SGHAT and FQNNGV. There are 15 residues in the CDR3. CDR3 sequence reads: CASSPLTGRSYEQYF. DNA for the CDR3: TGTGCCAGCAGCCCGCTGACAGGGAGATCCTACGAGCAGTACTTC.

The J gene is TRBJ2-7, the V gene TRBV5-1; D tentatively reads TRBD1 or TRBD2 (5 bases each). With 4 bases removed from V and 2 bases from J, the gap between germline ends came to 13 bases. Looked up from germline, CDR1 is SGHRS and CDR2 is YFSETQ. The length of the CDR3 is 14 residues. The CDR3 DNA reads TGCGCCAGCAGCCCTGTGGGGGTGCCCTACGAGCAGTACTTC. Translated: CASSPVGVPYEQYF.

This chain uses TRBV27 with TRBJ2-4, with a weak D call TRBD2 (6 bases). Germline CDR1 MNHEY, CDR2 SMNVEV (reference sequence). The CDR3 extends over 15 amino acids. Between the trimmed V and J ends, which lost 6 bases and 2 bases, there was a span of 14 bases. The CDR3 protein is CASRLGGGSKNIQYF. In nucleotides, the CDR3 is TGTGCCAGCAGACTAGGTGGGGGGTCCAAAAACATTCAGTACTTC.

The gene calls are TRBV12-5 and TRBJ2-5; TRBD1 agrees at 7 bases. After removal of 5 bases from V and 4 bases from J, the junction contained 13 bases not matched to a gene. Germline CDR1 LGHNT, CDR2 FRNRAP. The CDR3 is 16 amino acids. DNA of the CDR3: TGTGCTAGTGGTCTCTGGTCCCACAGGGGTATAGAGACCCAGTACTTC. As protein: CASGLWSHRGIETQYF.

V and J are TRBV29-1 and TRBJ2-3; D is unresolved. V lost 8 bases and J 7 bases, leaving 13 bases between the germline ends. Germline values: CDR1 SQVTM, CDR2 ANQGSEA. The CDR3 length is 11 residues. DNA of the CDR3: TGCAGCATTGGGGTCCCGAATACGCAGTATTTT. This encodes CSIGVPNTQYF.

The chain joins TRBV12-5 to TRBJ2-1; D remains ambiguous. This CDR3 has 11 amino acids. In germline, CDR1 is LGHNT, CDR2 FRNRAP. Trimming removed 5 bases at V and 10 bases at J, with 9 bases between. The CDR3 DNA is TGTGCTAGTGGTCCCCCCCTCGAGCAGTTCTTC. Translation: CASGPPLEQFF.

This chain connects TRBV29-1 to TRBJ1-1; no clear D gene. In germline, CDR1 is SQVTM, CDR2 ANQGSEA. The CDR3 is made up of 14 amino acids. V lost 6 bases, J lost 1 base, and 15 bases lay in between. The CDR3 protein is CSVPLGLGNTEAFF. In DNA form, the CDR3 reads TGCAGCGTCCCTTTAGGGCTAGGGAACACTGAAGCTTTCTTT.

The CDR3 sequence is CASFQGGGYTF. In nucleotides, the CDR3 is TGTGCCAGCTTCCAGGGCGGTGGCTACACCTTC. This chain joins TRBV18 and TRBJ1-2, with D possibly being TRBD1 (5 bases). V dropped 7 bases and J dropped 7 bases, with 10 bases sitting between them. CDR3 length equals 11 residues. The germline V gene encodes CDR1 KGHSH and CDR2 LQKENI.

The chain carries TRBV21-1 and TRBJ2-1; the table's D call of TRBD2 was not tested on the DNA. TRBV21-1 is described as a pseudogene. The CDR3 length is 13 residues. The CDR3 nucleotides are TGTGCCATCCATAGCGGGAGATACAATGAGCAGTTCTTC. Protein: CAIHSGRYNEQFF.

This chain connects TRBV6-5 to TRBJ1-5, with a possible D match to TRBD1 (6 bases). From germline, CDR1 is MNHEY and CDR2 SVGAGI. Trimming took off 6 bases at V and 9 bases at J, with 21 bases between the two ends. This CDR3 spans 15 amino acids. The CDR3 nucleotides are TGTGCCAGCAGCGTCCGGGACACCCGAGGTCCGCCCCAGCATTTT. Translation: CASSVRDTRGPPQHF.